One sample yielded the 24 T cell receptor beta chains listed below, sequenced in a study of cytomegalovirus exposure and HLA in healthy donors. Amplification used 60 Vbeta primers and 13 Jbeta primers. Sequencing used immunoSEQ multiplex PCR; TCRdb keeps in-frame clones, though not all of them. The table has roughly 200,000 clones, more than 9.5% seen once. The sequencing input was PBMCs. The receptors here all came from a man between 50 and 59 years old in good health and CMV-seropositive.

In this sample, this clone turned up a few times. The genes are TRBV6-6 and TRBJ2-1; 8 bases align to TRBD2. After removal of 2 bases from V and 5 bases from J, the junction contained 5 bases not matched to a gene. The germline CDR1 and CDR2 sequences are MNHNY and SVGAGI (reference sequence). The CDR3 runs 15 residues. The CDR3 DNA reads TGTGCCAGCAGTTACCCGCGGGGGGCGGACAATGAGCAGTTCTTC. The encoded protein is CASSYPRGADNEQFF.

This clone was observed a few times. V usage is TRBV7-2 and J usage is TRBJ2-1; 7 bases match TRBD2. The V gene's germline CDR1 is SGHTA and CDR2 FQGNSA. V was pared by 5 bases and J by 7 bases, with 14 bases of the junction left unmatched. The CDR3 totals 16 residues. The CDR3 spells CASSGEWGGSQNEQFF. For the CDR3, the DNA is TGTGCCAGCAGCGGGGAATGGGGGGGGAGCCAAAATGAGCAGTTCTTC.

This clone was detected a few times. CDR3 residues: CASSERTGQGTEAFF. The DNA for the CDR3 is TGTGCCAGCAGCGAGAGGACAGGCCAAGGGACTGAAGCTTTCTTT. The genes are TRBV9 and TRBJ1-1; 7 bases are shared with TRBD1. In germline, CDR1 is SGDLS, CDR2 YYNGEE. V trimming: 3 bases; J trimming: 5 bases; junction bases outside the gene matches: 10. The CDR3 loop spans 15 amino acids.

The chain is built from TRBV9 and TRBJ2-5, with 9 bases matching TRBD2. The CDR3 spans 16 residues. CDR1 SGDLS and CDR2 YYNGEE come from the germline V gene. The junction had 9 bases not matched to a gene; V was cut back by 0 bases and J by 6 bases. CDR3 amino acids: CASSVEASGAGKTQYF. The CDR3 DNA sequence: TGTGCCAGCAGCGTAGAGGCTAGCGGGGCTGGGAAGACCCAGTACTTC.

The J gene is TRBJ2-2, the V gene TRBV10-1; D is undetermined. V was shortened by 3 bases and J by 4 bases, with 15 bases between the two germline ends. CDR3 size: 16 residues. Germline V gives CDR1 WNHNN, CDR2 SYGVQD (reference sequence). The CDR3 region has the DNA TGCGCCAGCAGTGATGTGGGCCTCTCGTCCACCGGGGAGCTGTTTTTT. Amino acids: CASSDVGLSSTGELFF.

This clone was observed a few times. The chain employs TRBV2 and TRBJ2-7; D possibly corresponds to TRBD2 (5 bases). This CDR3 is 12 amino acids long. CDR1 SNHLY and CDR2 FYNNEI come from the germline V gene. The V end was cut by 8 bases, the J end by 4 bases, with 12 bases between. The CDR3 loop reads CASGADFYEQYV. CDR3 nucleotide sequence: TGTGCCAGCGGAGCGGATTTTTACGAGCAGTACGTC.

The rearrangement joins TRBV28 to TRBJ1-5, with 11 bases aligning to TRBD1. V was clipped by 6 bases and J by 3 bases; unmatched bases: 4. This CDR3 region has 15 residues. Germline-derived CDR1 and CDR2 are MDHEN and SYDVKM. This CDR3 reads CASRGQGVVNQPQHF. CDR3 in DNA: TGTGCCAGCAGGGGACAGGGGGTGGTCAATCAGCCCCAGCATTTT. The full variable domain, with the rest looked up from reference TRBV28 and TRBJ1-5, is DVKVTQSSRYLVKRTGEKVFLECVQDMDHENMFWYRQDPGLGLRLIYFSYDVKMKEKGDIPEGYSVSREKKERFSLILESASTNQTSMYLCASRGQGVVNQPQHFGDGTRLSIL.

The chain couples TRBV30 to TRBJ1-2, with TRBD1 matching 11 bases. Germline assignment: CDR1 GTSNPN and CDR2 SVGIG (reference sequence). The V and J ends lost 7 bases and 8 bases, in that order; junction bases with no gene match: 12. There are 14 residues in the CDR3. CDR3 sequence: CAFRTGGAIGGYTF. CDR3 sequence (DNA): TGTGCCTTCCGGACAGGGGGCGCGATTGGGGGCTACACCTTC.

A few counts support this clone. The V and J genes are TRBV7-2 and TRBJ1-6, with TRBD1 identical over 7 bases. Germline V lookup: CDR1 SGHTA, CDR2 FQGNSA. J gave up 4 bases and V 5 bases, and 8 bases lay outside the gene matches. The CDR3 spans 16 residues. The CDR3: CASSLRRTGYNSPLHF. CDR3 DNA sequence: TGTGCCAGCAGCCTACGGCGGACAGGATATAATTCACCCCTCCACTTT.

The gene calls are TRBV28 and TRBJ1-2, with 11 bases that match TRBD1. The ends lost 6 bases at V and 8 bases at J; junction bases unmatched: 14. The CDR3 consists of 16 residues. The germline V gene encodes CDR1 MDHEN and CDR2 SYDVKM. The CDR3 nucleotides read TGTGCCAGCAGCGCGACCGGGACAGGGGGGGTGGGAGGCTACACCTTC. Its translation is CASSATGTGGVGGYTF.

This clone was observed a handful of times. This chain connects TRBV5-4 to TRBJ1-1; 7 positions agree with TRBD1. The CDR3 spans 13 residues. With V trimmed by 6 bases and J by 1 base, 3 bases remained unmatched. The germline V gene encodes CDR1 SGHNT and CDR2 YYREEE (reference sequence). CDR3 amino acids: CASNAGGNTEAFF. The CDR3 nucleotides are TGTGCCAGCAACGCAGGGGGGAACACTGAAGCTTTCTTT.

The gene calls are TRBV6-5 and TRBJ1-2, with D possibly matching TRBD1 (6 bases). Looked up from germline, CDR1 is MNHEY and CDR2 is SVGAGI. The CDR3 sequence is 13 residues long. Trimming took 5 bases from V and 7 from J, leaving 14 bases between them. The CDR3 region has the DNA TGTGCCAGCAGTATTACAGGGATTGCTGGCTACACCTTC. Translated: CASSITGIAGYTF.

This chain connects TRBV12-5 to TRBJ1-1; D remains unclear. The CDR3 has 12 amino acids. The germline V gene has CDR1 LGHNT and CDR2 FRNRAP. The V end was cut by 7 bases, the J end by 1 base, with 7 bases between. CDR3 in DNA: TGTGCTAGTGCCCCCCGGAACACTGAAGCTTTCTTT. The encoded protein is CASAPRNTEAFF.

The rearrangement uses TRBV30 and TRBJ1-2; D is ambiguous. V was cut by 4 bases and J by 14 bases, with 14 bases left in between. CDR1 and CDR2 from the germline V gene are GTSNPN and SVGIG (reference sequence). This CDR3 contains 10 residues. This chain's CDR3 is CAWKGPRVTF. Here the CDR3 DNA reads TGTGCCTGGAAGGGTCCGAGGGTGACCTTC.

This clone was recorded a few times. The chain is built from TRBV27 and TRBJ1-4, with TRBD1 matching 8 bases. CDR3 length: 16 residues. V shed 6 bases and J 8 bases; nucleotides not matched to a gene: 14. Germline-derived CDR1 and CDR2 are MNHEY and SMNVEV (reference sequence). This chain's CDR3 is CASRTPPGQGGEKLFF. CDR3 coding DNA: TGTGCCAGCAGAACTCCTCCTGGACAGGGTGGAGAAAAACTGTTTTTT.

This chain connects TRBV6-5 to TRBJ2-7, with D possibly TRBD2 on 6 matching bases. V was pared by 3 bases and J by 2 bases, with 17 bases between. Germline lookup yields CDR1 MNHEY and CDR2 SVGAGI. The CDR3 totals 16 residues. The CDR3 spells CASSYGGNSLTYEQYF. The CDR3 DNA is TGTGCCAGCAGTTATGGGGGGAACAGTCTCACCTACGAGCAGTACTTC.

This clone was detected a few times. The chain uses TRBV29-1 and TRBJ2-2, with 7 bases identical to TRBD1. Germline CDR1 reads SQVTM; CDR2 reads ANQGSEA. This CDR3 is 15 amino acids long. Losses at the gene ends were 0 bases for V and 7 bases for J; bases not matched to a gene: 8. The CDR3 sequence: CSVEDISGGHGELFF. The CDR3 DNA sequence: TGCAGCGTTGAAGATATCTCAGGGGGTCACGGGGAGCTGTTTTTT.

The gene calls are TRBV18 and TRBJ1-2, with D tentatively TRBD1 (6 bases). V was cut by 2 bases and J by 5 bases, with 12 bases left in between. The CDR3 length is 14 residues. The germline V gene has CDR1 KGHSH and CDR2 LQKENI. This CDR3 reads CASSPDQGTYGYTF. In nucleotides, the CDR3 is TGTGCCAGCTCACCAGATCAGGGGACGTATGGCTACACCTTC. Full variable domain (rest looked up from reference TRBV18 and TRBJ1-2): NAGVMQNPRHLVRRRGQEARLRCSPMKGHSHVYWYRQLPEEGLKFMVYLQKENIIDESGMPKERFSAEFPKEGPSILRIQQVVRGDSAAYFCASSPDQGTYGYTFGSGTRLTVV.

This clone was detected a few times. The CDR3 is CASSLGLAGSADTQYF. For the CDR3, the DNA is TGCGCCAGCAGCTTGGGACTAGCGGGGTCTGCAGATACGCAGTATTTT. The chain joins TRBV5-1 to TRBJ2-3, with 11 bases aligning to TRBD2. The germline CDR1 and CDR2 sequences are SGHRS and YFSETQ. V lost 0 bases to trimming and J lost 4 bases; unmatched junction nucleotides: 4. This CDR3 has 16 amino acids.

This clone was counted between two and nine times. The gene calls are TRBV30 and TRBJ1-2; no firm D call. CDR1 GTSNPN and CDR2 SVGIG come from the germline V gene (reference sequence). This CDR3 is built from 12 residues. Trimming shortened V by 3 bases and J by 1 base, and 6 bases separated the two germline ends. CDR3 in DNA: TGTGCCTGGAGACAGATTAACTATGGCTACACCTTC. It is translated as CAWRQINYGYTF.

This clone was seen a handful of times. V and J are TRBV30 and TRBJ2-7; 10 bases are shared with TRBD1. The length of the CDR3 is 11 residues. The germline gives CDR1 GTSNPN, CDR2 SVGIG (reference sequence). V lost 5 bases and J lost 5; bases outside the gene matches: 0. The CDR3 nucleotides are TGTGCCTGGGGACAGGGGGACGAGCAGTACTTC. Translation gives CAWGQGDEQYF.

V gene TRBV6-5 combines with J gene TRBJ1-6; no firm D call. Germline CDR1 is MNHEY and CDR2 is SVGAGI. V was pared by 0 bases and J by 7 bases, with 13 bases between. This CDR3 has 16 amino acids. The CDR3 sequence is CASSYSVPGGNSPLHF. DNA of the CDR3: TGTGCCAGCAGTTACTCGGTCCCGGGCGGGAATTCACCCCTCCACTTT.

The sample holds a few counts of this clone. The rearrangement links TRBV6-6 to TRBJ2-7; a weak D match, TRBD2 (6 bases). The germline V gene has CDR1 MNHNY and CDR2 SVGAGI (reference sequence). The CDR3 extends over 11 amino acids. Trimming removed 8 bases at V and 2 bases at J, with 7 bases between. The CDR3 bases are TGTGCCAGCTCGGGGGCCTACGAGCAGTACTTC. Translated: CASSGAYEQYF.

This clone was recorded a few times. The chain links TRBV11-3 to TRBJ1-6; D not certain. This CDR3 region has 18 residues. V shed 0 bases and J shed 3 bases, with 15 bases lying between them. From germline, CDR1 is SGHNT and CDR2 YENEEA. The CDR3 DNA reads as TGTGCCAGCAGCTTAGAATACGGTGCGGGCATCTATAATTCACCCCTCCACTTT. Protein product: CASSLEYGAGIYNSPLHF.